The entry that follows covers one TCR beta chain sequence. CDR1 SQVTM and CDR2 ANQGSEA come from the germline V gene. The CDR3 spans 11 residues. Trimming took off 4 bases at V and 8 bases at J, with 11 bases between the two ends. Libraries were prepared by immunoSEQ multiplex PCR; TCRdb keeps only in-frame clonotypes and omits some of them. The sample gives approximately 350,000 clones, about 89% of which show up once; about 1.2% is in the top ten. This sample was taken from a study of blood T cell repertoires in COVID-19. Across the study: Sites in the United States, Italy and Spain provided acute and convalescent COVID-19 samples. The cDNA or gDNA used as material had been derived from T cells, B-cell-depleted T cells, or PBMCs.

This chain uses TRBV29-1 with TRBJ1-2; no clear D gene. The source material was peripheral blood. The sequence derives from a man in his forties with acute or convalescent COVID-19. The CDR3 spells CSVVGERGYTF. DNA for the CDR3: TGCAGCGTTGTGGGAGAAAGGGGCTACACCTTC.